The present TCR beta chain was sequenced within a study of human T cells and chemical hapten exposure. Unique molecular identifiers were affixed to discrete cDNA molecules within the library. MiXCR, applied by TCRdb to the RACE reads, yields one record per CDR3 protein. The table lists more than 95,000 distinct CDR3 sequences, 9% to 14% of them singletons. Regarding this clonotype: Its antigen is not known.

The time point denotes: patch test 1, 2 weeks after DPC sensitization. Specified treatment: therapeutic diphenylcyclopropenone sensitization with weekly scalp DPC. Regarding the study as a whole: Expanded TCRs clustered into significantly more large CDR3 similarity groups than controls, the analysis revealed.

The sequence was collected from a woman aged 45-65 years with alopecia areata. Some clones in this sample may be carry-over from other donors' samples. Sequencing used whole blood, obtained in connection with sensitization to the hapten diphenylcyclopropenone (DPC).

CDR3 region: CASSQTPGGSYEQYF. The CDR3 DNA reads as TGCGCCAGCAGCCAAACACCGGGGGGCTCCTACGAGCAGTACTTC. This sequence joins TRBV4-1 and TRBJ2-7; 7 nucleotides agree with TRBD2. Germline V gene data show CDR1 as MGHRA and CDR2 as YSYEKL. This CDR3 has 15 amino acids. The junction had 4 bases not matched to a gene; V was cut back by 2 bases and J by 0 bases.